These T cell receptor beta chains were read from a single sample in a study of blood T cell repertoires in COVID-19. Clones were sequenced by immunoSEQ multiplex PCR, and TCRdb holds only the in-frame ones, with some missing. Of 150,000 to 200,000 clones in the sample, more than 75% are singletons; the top ten hold about 0.6%. The sample comprised peripheral blood. The source is a man aged 60 to 75 with COVID-19, enrolled during active disease. CDR3s include the opening cysteine and the closing phenylalanine or tryptophan. The order of the fields is D gene, J gene, V gene, clone size, CDR3 DNA, CDR3 protein. The D gene is left open where the match is weak. The size entry is marked missing in some rows and otherwise reads once, few, many or a size class.

>-|TRBJ2-7|TRBV7-9|few
TGTGCCAGCAGCTTAAGTGCGGCCGCTGGTTCCTACGAGCAGTACTTC
CASSLSAAAGSYEQYF
>TRBD1|TRBJ2-1|TRBV5-8|-
TGTGCCAGCAGCTTATTAACAGGGGGCTTGGGCAATGAGCAGTTCTTC
CASSLLTGGLGNEQFF
>-|TRBJ2-7|TRBV28|few
TGTGCCAGCAGTTTATTCCCCGAGGGCTACGAGCAGTACTTC
CASSLFPEGYEQYF
>-|TRBJ2-6|TRBV21-1|-
TGTGCCAGCAGCAAAAGGACAGGACTCTCTGGGGCCAACGTCCTGACTTTC
CASSKRTGLSGANVLTF
>-|TRBJ1-2|TRBV4-3|-
TGCGCCAGCAGCCAAGGTACAGGGTTTTCGAACTATGGCTACACCTTC
CASSQGTGFSNYGYTF
>-|TRBJ2-3|TRBV5-1|-
TGCGCCAGCACGGACAGTCCAGATACGCAGTATTTT
CASTDSPDTQYF
>TRBD2|TRBJ2-1|TRBV4-3|-
TGCGCCAGCAGCCAAGGACTAGCGGACAAAGGTTCGCAGTTCTTC
CASSQGLADKGSQFF
>-|TRBJ2-7|TRBV18|once
TGTGCCAGCTCACCACCTTTGACAGAAAAGAATTACGAGCAGTACTTC
CASSPPLTEKNYEQYF
>-|TRBJ1-3|TRBV3-1/TRBV3-2|-
TGTGCCAGCAGCCAGGGCAGCACTGGAAACACCATATATTTT
CASSQGSTGNTIYF
>TRBD2|TRBJ2-7|TRBV7-9|-
TGTGCCAGCAGCTTGGGACTAGCGGGAGTTCCCGAGCAGTACTTC
CASSLGLAGVPEQYF
>-|TRBJ1-6|TRBV7-2|-
TGTGCCAGCAGCTTACAGTGGTATAATTCACCCCTCCACTTT
CASSLQWYNSPLHF
>-|TRBJ1-5|TRBV6-5|-
TGTGCCAGCACTCGGGGCAGGGGTAGCAATCAGCCCCAGCATTTT
CASTRGRGSNQPQHF
>TRBD2|TRBJ2-1|TRBV6-5|-
TGTGCCAGCAGTTACCCCGGGGGTAGCGGGGGTGAGCAGTTCTTC
CASSYPGGSGGEQFF
>-|TRBJ2-7|TRBV14|-
TGTGCCAGCAGCCAAGTCGGAGGGAAAGGGACCTACGAGCAGTACTTC
CASSQVGGKGTYEQYF
>-|TRBJ2-2|TRBV7-3|once
TGTGCCAGCAGCCAGGACTACAACACCGGGGAGCTGTTTTTT
CASSQDYNTGELFF
>-|TRBJ1-2|TRBV5-6|-
TGTGCCAGCAGTCGCAGGGGCGCCTCGAGAACTTTTAACTATGGCTACACCTTC
CASSRRGASRTFNYGYTF
>-|TRBJ1-3|TRBV19|few
TGTGCCAGTAGTCTAACAGGGCCAGGAAACACCATATATTTT
CASSLTGPGNTIYF
>TRBD2|TRBJ2-5|TRBV29-1|-
TGCAGCGTAACTAGCGGTCAAGAGACCCAGTACTTC
CSVTSGQETQYF
>TRBD1|TRBJ2-2|TRBV7-8|-
TGTGCCAGCAGCCCAGCGGGACAGGGGACCGGGGAGCTGTTTTTT
CASSPAGQGTGELFF
>-|TRBJ1-4|TRBV7-2|-
TGTGCCAGCAGCTTATACAGAGAAAAACTGTTTTTT
CASSLYREKLFF
>-|TRBJ2-1|TRBV3-1/TRBV3-2|once
TGTGCCAGCAGCCAAGAGAAACGCGCTGAGCAGTTCTTC
CASSQEKRAEQFF
>TRBD2|TRBJ2-7|TRBV2|-
TGTGCCAGCAGTGCAATAGGGGGTAGCGGGAGGGCCTTCCCTTCCGACGAGCAGTACTTC
CASSAIGGSGRAFPSDEQYF
>TRBD1|TRBJ1-1|TRBV4-3|-
TGCGCCAGCAGCCAAGGGGGACAGCTTCCCGGGAACACTGAAGCTTTCTTT
CASSQGGQLPGNTEAFF
>TRBD1|TRBJ1-4|TRBV11-2|-
TGTGCCAGCAGCTTAGGACAGGGAGGTGAAAAACTGTTTTTT
CASSLGQGGEKLFF
>-|TRBJ1-3|TRBV9|-
TGTGCCAGCAGTATATCTGGAAACACCATATATTTT
CASSISGNTIYF
>TRBD2|TRBJ2-3|TRBV28|-
TGTGCCAGCAGACTAGCGGGGGGGTTCACAGATACGCAGTATTTT
CASRLAGGFTDTQYF
>-|TRBJ1-5|TRBV3-1/TRBV3-2|once
TGTGCCAGCAGCCAGAGCGACAGGAACCAGCCCCAGCATTTT
CASSQSDRNQPQHF
>-|TRBJ2-5|TRBV4-2|-
TGTGCCAGCAGCCAAGTCCCCGGTGGGCTGGAGACCCAGTACTTC
CASSQVPGGLETQYF
>-|TRBJ1-3|TRBV9|few
TGTGCCAGCAGCGAATACTCTGGAAACACCATATATTTT
CASSEYSGNTIYF
>-|TRBJ2-1|TRBV19|-
TGTGCCAGTAGTATAGAGGAGCGACCGTACAATGAGCAGTTCTTC
CASSIEERPYNEQFF
>TRBD1|TRBJ2-5|TRBV13|-
TGTGCCAGCAGCTGGAGACAGGGCCTAGAGACCCAGTACTTC
CASSWRQGLETQYF
>-|TRBJ1-1|TRBV16|-
TGTGCCAGCAGCCAATCTCAATTTGCGGAAGCTTTCTTT
CASSQSQFAEAFF
>-|TRBJ1-5|TRBV19|few
TGTGCCAGTAGACCGGACAGTTCCGAGCCCCAGCATTTT
CASRPDSSEPQHF
>-|TRBJ2-1|TRBV27|-
TGTGCCAGCAGTTTCAAGGGGCCGGCCAATGAGCAGTTCTTC
CASSFKGPANEQFF
>-|TRBJ1-1|TRBV9|-
TGTGCCAGCAGCGTTTCAGGGGACACTGAAGCTTTCTTT
CASSVSGDTEAFF
>-|TRBJ1-5|TRBV28|-
TGTGCCAGCATCAAATCGGGGGGTCGAGGACAATATCAGCCCCAGCATTTT
CASIKSGGRGQYQPQHF
>-|TRBJ2-3|TRBV29-1|-
TGCAGCGTCAAAACCCTGGCGGCAGGGCGCACAGATACGCAGTATTTT
CSVKTLAAGRTDTQYF
>TRBD2|TRBJ2-2|TRBV19|-
TGTGCCACCCGGTGGCTAGCGGGGGGTTTGAGCACCGGGGAGCTGTTTTTT
CATRWLAGGLSTGELFF
>TRBD1|TRBJ1-5|TRBV6-2/TRBV6-3|-
TGTGCCAGCAGTTACGCAGGGGGCCTAAATCAGCCCCAGCATTTT
CASSYAGGLNQPQHF
>TRBD2|TRBJ2-3|TRBV6-2/TRBV6-3|once
TGTGCCAGCAGCCGGCGGCTAGCGGTTACGCAGTATTTT
CASSRRLAVTQYF